One sample yielded the 6 T cell receptor beta chains listed below, sequenced in a study of Ad26.COV2.S vaccination and SARS-CoV-2 variants. The treatment was: around 19 received Ad26.COV2.S at low or high dose, single or two shots; roughly five received placebo; per-sample allocation not given. All samples were drawn on day 63, counting from the first vaccine or placebo injection. Method: immunoSEQ multiplex PCR; TCRdb's copy keeps in-frame clones and lacks some. Among around 340,000 clones listed, around nine tenths were seen once. The sequenced sample was peripheral blood, obtained in a trial of Ad26.COV2.S vaccine versus placebo. These TCRs come from a person aged 18-65 years who received the Ad26.COV2.S COVID-19 vaccine or a placebo.

This chain links TRBV6-1 with TRBJ2-2; 7 bases fit TRBD1. V dropped 3 bases and J dropped 6; count of bases not matched to a gene: 16. CDR3 length: 18 amino acids. Germline CDR1 MNHNS, CDR2 SASEGT. The CDR3 DNA sequence: TGTGCCAGCAGTGACCTTAGGACAGGCCGGCGTACGGCCGGGGAGCTGTTTTTT. This encodes CASSDLRTGRRTAGELFF.

The V and J genes are TRBV4-1 and TRBJ1-5; TRBD1 matches at 7 bases. With V trimmed by 2 bases and J by 9 bases, 7 bases remained unmatched. The CDR3 is made up of 14 amino acids. Germline assignment: CDR1 MGHRA and CDR2 YSYEKL. The CDR3 reads CASSQSGGGRPQHF. The CDR3 bases are TGCGCCAGCAGCCAATCAGGGGGAGGACGGCCCCAGCATTTT.

V and J are TRBV3-1 (or the pseudogene TRBV3-2) and TRBJ1-2; 7 bases match TRBD1. There are 16 residues in the CDR3. V shed 0 bases, J shed 4 bases, and the junction held 8 bases outside the gene matches. Germline V CDR1 and CDR2: LGHDT, YNNKEL (reference sequence). CDR3 in DNA: TGTGCCAGCAGCCAAGAGGGAGGGGGCCTATCCTATGGCTACACCTTC. It translates to CASSQEGGGLSYGYTF.

The V and J genes are TRBV4-3 and TRBJ2-7; no firm D call. Germline V gene lookup returns CDR1 LGHNA and CDR2 YSLEER. Deletions cut 0 bases from V and 2 bases from J, with 5 bases between. This CDR3 has 13 amino acids. CDR3 sequence: CASSQDDTYEQYF. CDR3 DNA sequence: TGCGCCAGCAGCCAAGACGATACCTACGAGCAGTACTTC.

The V gene is TRBV5-4, the J gene TRBJ2-7, with D possibly being TRBD1 (5 bases). CDR3 size: 12 residues. CDR1 is SGHNT, CDR2 YYREEE, per germline (reference sequence). V was pared by 5 bases and J by 7 bases, with 13 bases between. The CDR3 reads CASSFSGQEQYF. Here the CDR3 DNA reads TGTGCCAGCAGTTTCTCAGGGCAAGAGCAGTACTTC.

The chain has TRBV15 and TRBJ2-7, with TRBD1 identical over 8 bases. Per germline, CDR1 LNHNV and CDR2 YYDKDF (reference sequence). The CDR3 covers 14 residues. With 3 bases clipped from V and 7 bases from J, the junction kept 8 bases outside the gene matches. In DNA form, the CDR3 reads TGTGCCACCAGCAGGAACAGGGGGGTAGGGGAGCAGTACTTC. Amino acids: CATSRNRGVGEQYF.